This T cell receptor beta chain was recovered during a study of regulatory T cells in long-lasting Graves disease. The study, taken as a whole, reports: Among persistent patients, a larger number of public clonotypes were shared (around 2,700) than among newly diagnosed patients (about 1,000).

This clonotype was picked up many times. Its cognate antigen is unknown. Indicated time point: persistent/refractory GD, antithyroid drugs over 5 years with positive TRAb. Researchers made the TCR library from RNA that was extracted from PBMCs. Both iRepertoire HTBI primers and Arm-PCR of CDR3 regions were used to build the TCR beta libraries. Each CDR3 protein is one row after TCRdb ran MiXCR on the multiplex PCR reads. Altogether some 280,000 distinct CDR3 sequences are present, roughly a fifth being singletons, with the ten largest covering 56%. Specimen: peripheral blood mononuclear cells (PBMCs), collected when the disease was refractory, from a patient treated with antithyroid drugs. This receptor was taken from a female donor with Graves disease.

The CDR3: CASSKRLQGKYGYTF. The CDR3 DNA follows: TGTGCCAGCAGTAAACGGCTACAGGGGAAGTATGGCTACACCTTC. This chain uses TRBV28 with TRBJ1-2, with 7 bases identical to TRBD1. With V trimmed by 5 bases and J by 5 bases, 11 bases remained unmatched. Per the germline V gene, CDR1 is MDHEN and CDR2 is SYDVKM. The CDR3 loop spans 15 amino acids.